One sample yielded the 29 T cell receptor beta chains listed below, sequenced in a study of cytomegalovirus exposure and HLA in healthy donors. Amplification used 60 Vbeta primers and 13 Jbeta primers. The method was immunoSEQ multiplex PCR; TCRdb's version includes in-frame clones alone and lacks a portion of them. The profile shows over 65,000 clones, around 79% of them singletons. Specimen: PBMCs. These receptors originate from a human donor in good health.

This clone was recorded only once. The chain is built from TRBV2 and TRBJ1-2; D is possibly TRBD1 (5 bases). Germline V gene lookup returns CDR1 SNHLY and CDR2 FYNNEI. This CDR3 has 13 residues. The CDR3 protein is CAFVRQRDYGYTF. DNA for the CDR3: TGTGCGTTCGTAAGACAGAGAGACTATGGCTACACCTTC.

As DNA, the CDR3 is TGTGCCAGCAGCGTAGTTCAGGGGTCGAACACTGAAGCTTTCTTT. It encodes CASSVVQGSNTEAFF. V usage is TRBV9 and J usage is TRBJ1-1, with D possibly being TRBD1 (6 bases). Per germline, CDR1 SGDLS and CDR2 YYNGEE. The CDR3 contains 15 residues. V was clipped by 0 bases and J by 1 base, with 10 bases between them.

The CDR3 sequence is CASGLPGTQYF. The CDR3, as DNA: TGTGCTAGTGGCCTGCCGGGGACCCAGTACTTC. The chain has TRBV12-5 and TRBJ2-5; unclear D gene. The V end lost 6 bases, the J end lost 7 bases, and 9 bases lay between the germline ends. The CDR3 is made up of 11 amino acids. From germline, CDR1 is LGHNT and CDR2 FRNRAP.

The CDR3, as DNA: TGTGCCAGCAGCTTGGTGGGGGGGGGCTACGAGCAGTACTTC. Its protein product is CASSLVGGGYEQYF. The chain joins TRBV7-2 to TRBJ2-7, with 7 bases identical to TRBD2. V lost 3 bases, J lost 3 bases, and 5 bases stayed unmatched. Germline assignment: CDR1 SGHTA and CDR2 FQGNSA. The CDR3 is 14 amino acids.

This chain joins TRBV5-1 and TRBJ1-4; D may be TRBD1 (5 bases). Trimming took off 4 bases at V and 3 bases at J, with 13 bases between the two ends. The CDR3 contains 15 residues. CDR1 and CDR2 from the germline V gene are SGHRS and YFSETQ. CDR3 DNA: TGCGCCAGCAGCACCTACCCGGGGGCTAATGAAAAACTGTTTTTT. The encoded protein is CASSTYPGANEKLFF.

J is TRBJ1-5 and V is TRBV12-5, with a weak D call TRBD1 (5 bases). From germline, CDR1 is LGHNT and CDR2 FRNRAP. This CDR3 has 12 residues. Trimming pared 7 bases from V and 7 bases from J, leaving 11 bases between. DNA of the CDR3: TGTGCTAGTGCCTTGGGGGGACAGCCCCAGCATTTT. Encoded protein: CASALGGQPQHF.

The CDR3 nucleotides are TGTGCCAGCAGCCAGGGCCAGGGAGGGCCTGAAGCTTTCTTT. Residues: CASSQGQGGPEAFF. The chain employs TRBV14 and TRBJ1-1; D is possibly TRBD1 (5 bases). V dropped 3 bases and J dropped 6 bases, with 14 bases sitting between them. Germline CDR1 is SGHDN and CDR2 is FVKESK. CDR3 length equals 14 residues.

About this clone itself: The junction and the germline gene differ at one end; a read error may be behind it. The chain has TRBV11-3 and TRBJ2-1; TRBD1 might be the D (6 bases). The CDR3 totals 12 residues. Germline CDR1 and CDR2: SGHNT and YENEEA. The CDR3 loop is CTSSFEGDEQFF. CDR3 nucleotide sequence: TGTACCAGCAGCTTTGAGGGGGATGAGCAGTTCTTC.

This clone was seen a handful of times. At one end the junction does not follow the germline gene, possibly because of a read error. The J gene is TRBJ2-5, the V gene TRBV7-7, with TRBD1 identical over 7 bases. CDR3 length equals 14 residues. In germline, CDR1 is SSHAT, CDR2 FNYEAQ (reference sequence). CDR3 DNA sequence: TGTGCTAGCAGCCCGACAGGGTTGGGGGAGACCCAGTACTTC. This gives the protein CASSPTGLGETQYF.

V gene TRBV25-1 combines with J gene TRBJ2-7, with 8 bases that match TRBD1. The CDR3 has 18 amino acids. The germline V gene encodes CDR1 MGHDK and CDR2 SYGVNS. Unmatched junction bases numbered 17, after V lost 1 base and J lost 6 bases. The CDR3: CASSEFRDSNRTGSEQYF. DNA of the CDR3: TGTGCCAGCAGTGAATTCCGGGATAGCAATCGGACAGGGAGCGAGCAGTACTTC.

The gene calls are TRBV7-8 and TRBJ2-7; the match to TRBD2 covers 8 bases. This CDR3 has 14 amino acids. Germline V gene sequence: CDR1 SGHVS, CDR2 FQNEAQ. V dropped 3 bases and J dropped 3; count of bases not matched to a gene: 4. CDR3 sequence reads: CASSFVTSGYEQYF. As DNA, the CDR3 is TGTGCCAGCAGCTTTGTAACTAGCGGCTACGAGCAGTACTTC. Using reference TRBV7-8 and TRBJ2-7 for the parts outside the CDR3, the full variable domain is GAGVSQSPRYKVAKRGQDVALRCDPISGHVSLFWYQQALGQGPEFLTYFQNEAQLDKSGLPSDRFFAERPEGSVSTLKIQRTQQEDSAVYLCASSFVTSGYEQYFGPGTRLTVT.

V gene TRBV2 combines with J gene TRBJ1-1; D might be TRBD1 (6 bases). The CDR3 is 20 residues long. Germline assignment: CDR1 SNHLY and CDR2 FYNNEI. Trimming removed 6 bases from V and 1 base from J, with 30 bases in between. In DNA, the CDR3 is TGTGCCAGCAGCCGCTTGCTCCCGGGACAAAATAATGGTAGGAACACTGAAGCTTTCTTT. As protein: CASSRLLPGQNNGRNTEAFF.

The J gene is TRBJ1-1, the V gene TRBV6-1; 7 nucleotides line up with TRBD1. The CDR3 has 13 amino acids. Looked up from germline, CDR1 is MNHNS and CDR2 is SASEGT. J gave up 5 bases and V 3 bases, and 3 bases lay outside the gene matches. The CDR3 nucleotides read TGTGCCAGCAGTGAGATCAGGGGGACTGAAGCTTTCTTT. Amino acid sequence: CASSEIRGTEAFF.

The chain recombines TRBV13 with TRBJ2-2; 7 nucleotides line up with TRBD1. V was clipped by 5 bases and J by 2 bases; unmatched bases: 5. The CDR3 consists of 15 residues. Germline-derived CDR1 and CDR2 are PRHDT and FYEKMQ (reference sequence). In DNA, the CDR3 is TGTGCCAGCAGCCAGGGGACAGCTAACACCGGGGAGCTGTTTTTT. This translates into CASSQGTANTGELFF.

The rearrangement joins TRBV25-1 to TRBJ1-6; D perhaps matches TRBD1 (6 bases). Germline CDR1 and CDR2: MGHDK and SYGVNS. The V gene lost 4 bases and the J gene lost 7 bases, with 14 bases spanning the gap. The CDR3 extends over 15 amino acids. CDR3 in amino acids: CASSVRQDGNSPLHF. The CDR3 nucleotides read TGTGCCAGCAGTGTTCGACAGGACGGGAATTCACCCCTCCACTTT.

V is TRBV5-1 and J is TRBJ1-1; tentative D call: TRBD1 (6 bases). This CDR3 region has 15 residues. Germline lookup yields CDR1 SGHRS and CDR2 YFSETQ. V lost 7 bases, J lost 0 bases, and 16 bases lay in between. For the CDR3, the DNA is TGCGCCAGCCGGACAGACCGTACGATGAACACTGAAGCTTTCTTT. Translation gives CASRTDRTMNTEAFF.

This clone was seen more than once but under ten times. The chain is built from TRBV6-1 and TRBJ2-1; 10 bases are a match to TRBD1. Germline loops: CDR1 MNHNS, CDR2 SASEGT. The V gene end was trimmed by 4 bases and the J gene end by 10 bases; junction bases not matched to a gene: 10. The CDR3 runs to 15 residues. CDR3 amino acids: CASSAAGTGAREQFF. The CDR3 DNA reads as TGTGCCAGCAGTGCGGCCGGGACAGGGGCAAGGGAGCAGTTCTTC.

The DNA for the CDR3 is TGTGCCACCAGCAGAGATCTAGGACAGGGGGGGACCGGGGAGCTGTTTTTT. This encodes CATSRDLGQGGTGELFF. The V and J genes are TRBV15 and TRBJ2-2, with TRBD1 identical over 10 bases. Germline lookup yields CDR1 LNHNV and CDR2 YYDKDF (reference sequence). This CDR3 contains 17 residues. The V gene end was trimmed by 0 bases and the J gene end by 5 bases; junction bases not matched to a gene: 6.

The chain has TRBV4-1 and TRBJ2-2; 7 bases are a match to TRBD1. This CDR3 comprises 15 residues. The V and J ends lost 1 base and 5 bases, in that order; junction bases with no gene match: 4. Germline V gene sequence: CDR1 MGHRA, CDR2 YSYEKL. The CDR3 sequence: CASSQGGGETGELFF. The CDR3 coding sequence is TGCGCCAGCAGCCAAGGAGGGGGCGAGACCGGGGAGCTGTTTTTT.

The CDR3 protein is CASRTTRGNYGYTF. The CDR3 region has the DNA TGTGCCAGCAGAACTACCAGAGGAAACTATGGCTACACCTTC. This sequence joins TRBV7-2 and TRBJ1-2; D remains unclear. The CDR3 consists of 14 residues. Trimming cost V 6 bases and J 2 bases, with 13 bases left between them. Germline CDR1 and CDR2: SGHTA and FQGNSA.

V gene TRBV28 combines with J gene TRBJ1-5; 7 bases map to TRBD1. This CDR3 contains 14 residues. The trim removed 2 bases at V and 7 bases at J, leaving 5 bases unmatched. CDR1 is MDHEN and CDR2 is SYDVKM in the germline V gene. In DNA form, the CDR3 reads TGTGCCAGCAGTTTAATAGGGGGCGGGCAGCCCCAGCATTTT. It specifies CASSLIGGGQPQHF.

The rearrangement links TRBV10-3 to TRBJ1-2; TRBD1 matches 10 bases. V shed 6 bases, J shed 11 bases, and the junction held 9 bases outside the gene matches. Germline values: CDR1 ENHRY, CDR2 SYGVKD. The CDR3 sequence is 13 residues long. This CDR3 is CAISGQGDGGYTF. Written as DNA, the CDR3 is TGTGCCATCAGCGGACAGGGGGACGGAGGTTACACCTTC.

The chain couples TRBV6-5 to TRBJ2-7, with TRBD2 identical over 9 bases. Trimming took 6 bases from V and 4 from J; bases not matched to a gene: 10. The CDR3 sequence is 15 residues long. Germline values: CDR1 MNHEY, CDR2 SVGAGI. CDR3 sequence: CASSLYAGGTYEQYF. The CDR3 DNA sequence: TGTGCCAGCAGCCTCTACGCGGGGGGGACTTACGAGCAGTACTTC.

This chain links TRBV10-3 with TRBJ1-5; TRBD1 is a possible D gene (5 bases). Trimming pared 4 bases from V and 5 bases from J, leaving 9 bases between. From germline, CDR1 is ENHRY and CDR2 SYGVKD. The CDR3 is 13 amino acids. The CDR3 loop reads CAISAGYDQPQHF. In DNA form, the CDR3 reads TGTGCCATCAGTGCAGGGTACGATCAGCCCCAGCATTTT.

V usage is TRBV7-2 and J usage is TRBJ1-5, with D possibly being TRBD1 (5 bases). V gave up 5 bases and J gave up 7 bases, with 15 bases separating them. Germline CDR1 and CDR2: SGHTA and FQGNSA. The CDR3 is 14 residues long. The CDR3 bases are TGTGCCAGCAGCCGGGACTGGACAACCCAGCCCCAGCATTTT. As protein: CASSRDWTTQPQHF. Variable domain in full (rest from reference TRBV7-2 and TRBJ1-5): GAGVSQSPSNKVTEKGKDVELRCDPISGHTALYWYRQSLGQGLEFLIYFQGNSAPDKSGLPSDRFSAERTGGSVSTLTIQRTQQEDSAVYLCASSRDWTTQPQHFGDGTRLSIL.

The chain employs TRBV15 and TRBJ2-3, with 10 bases that match TRBD2. Germline V gene lookup returns CDR1 LNHNV and CDR2 YYDKDF (reference sequence). The CDR3 has 15 amino acids. J gave up 2 bases and V 4 bases, and 3 bases lay outside the gene matches. CDR3 bases: TGTGCCACCAGCAACAGCGGGGGGGCCACAGATACGCAGTATTTT. This codes for CATSNSGGATDTQYF.

This chain uses TRBV15 with TRBJ2-7, with 8 bases that match TRBD2. Germline V CDR1 and CDR2: LNHNV, YYDKDF (reference sequence). CDR3 length: 15 residues. V lost 0 bases and J lost 6; bases outside the gene matches: 7. CDR3 loop: CATSRDLGTRGEQYF. Written as DNA, the CDR3 is TGTGCCACCAGCAGAGATCTGGGGACTAGGGGCGAGCAGTACTTC.

The CDR3 DNA follows: TGCAGCGTTGAAAGATCTAGCGGGGGCATCATCACAGATACGCAGTATTTT. Its protein is CSVERSSGGIITDTQYF. The V call is TRBV29-1, the J call TRBJ2-3, with 10 bases aligning to TRBD2. Unmatched junction bases numbered 10, after V lost 2 bases and J lost 2 bases. The CDR3 has 17 residues. The germline CDR1 and CDR2 sequences are SQVTM and ANQGSEA.

This chain joins TRBV7-2 and TRBJ1-2; a possible D gene is TRBD1 (5 bases). This CDR3 is 15 amino acids long. Deletions cut 3 bases from V and 8 bases from J, with 19 bases between. CDR1 and CDR2 from the germline V gene are SGHTA and FQGNSA. CDR3 DNA: TGTGCCAGCAGCTTTGGGGGGACTACCAGAAAGGGCTACACCTTC. Amino acids: CASSFGGTTRKGYTF.